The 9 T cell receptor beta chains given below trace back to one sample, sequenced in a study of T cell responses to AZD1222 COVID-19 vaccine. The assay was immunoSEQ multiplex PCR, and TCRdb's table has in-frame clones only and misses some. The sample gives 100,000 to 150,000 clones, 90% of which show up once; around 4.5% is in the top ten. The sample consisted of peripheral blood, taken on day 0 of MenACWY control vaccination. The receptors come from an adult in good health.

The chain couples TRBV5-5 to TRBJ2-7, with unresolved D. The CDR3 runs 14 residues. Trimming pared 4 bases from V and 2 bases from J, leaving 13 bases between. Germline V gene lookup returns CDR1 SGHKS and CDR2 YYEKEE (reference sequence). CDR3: CASSHGPATYEQYF. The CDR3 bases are TGTGCCAGCAGCCACGGCCCAGCCACCTACGAGCAGTACTTC.

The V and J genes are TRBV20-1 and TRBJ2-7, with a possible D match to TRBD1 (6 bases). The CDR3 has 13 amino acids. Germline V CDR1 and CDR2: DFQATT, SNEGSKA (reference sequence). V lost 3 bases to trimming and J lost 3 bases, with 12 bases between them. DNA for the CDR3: TGCAGTGCTAGTCGGACAGTGGACTACGAGCAGTACTTC. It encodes CSASRTVDYEQYF.

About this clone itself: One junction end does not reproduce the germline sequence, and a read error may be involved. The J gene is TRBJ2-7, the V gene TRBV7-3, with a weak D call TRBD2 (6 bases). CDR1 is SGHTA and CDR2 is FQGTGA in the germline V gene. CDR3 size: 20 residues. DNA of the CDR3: TGTGCCAGCAGCGTAACACCCGGGAGTTTCTTTTCCGCTAGTCCATACGAGCAGTACTTC. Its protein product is CASSVTPGSFFSASPYEQYF.

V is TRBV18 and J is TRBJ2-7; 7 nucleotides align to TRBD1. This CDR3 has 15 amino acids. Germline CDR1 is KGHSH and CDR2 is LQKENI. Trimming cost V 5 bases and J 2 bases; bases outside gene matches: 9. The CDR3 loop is CASSSGWTGTYEQYF. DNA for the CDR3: TGTGCCAGCTCATCGGGGTGGACAGGTACCTACGAGCAGTACTTC. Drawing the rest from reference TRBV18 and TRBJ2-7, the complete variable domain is NAGVMQNPRHLVRRRGQEARLRCSPMKGHSHVYWYRQLPEEGLKFMVYLQKENIIDESGMPKERFSAEFPKEGPSILRIQQVVRGDSAAYFCASSSGWTGTYEQYFGPGTRLTVT.

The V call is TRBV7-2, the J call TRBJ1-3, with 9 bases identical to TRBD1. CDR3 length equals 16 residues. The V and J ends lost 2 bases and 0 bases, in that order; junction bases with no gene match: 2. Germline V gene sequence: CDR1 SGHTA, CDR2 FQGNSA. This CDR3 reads CASSLMDRGSGNTIYF. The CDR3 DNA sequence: TGTGCCAGCAGCTTAATGGACAGGGGCTCTGGAAACACCATATATTTT.

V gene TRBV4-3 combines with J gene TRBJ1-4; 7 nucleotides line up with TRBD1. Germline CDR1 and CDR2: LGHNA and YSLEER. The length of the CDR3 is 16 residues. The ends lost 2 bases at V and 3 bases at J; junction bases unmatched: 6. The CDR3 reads CASSQTLGQPNEKLFF. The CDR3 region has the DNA TGCGCCAGCAGCCAAACGCTGGGACAGCCTAATGAAAAACTGTTTTTT.

CDR3 amino acids: CASSIMNTEAFF. The CDR3 DNA is TGTGCCAGCTCCATTATGAACACTGAAGCTTTCTTT. The gene calls are TRBV2 and TRBJ1-1, with D unclear. CDR3 length: 12 residues. Germline-derived CDR1 and CDR2 are SNHLY and FYNNEI. Trimming took off 8 bases at V and 0 bases at J, with 7 bases between the two ends.

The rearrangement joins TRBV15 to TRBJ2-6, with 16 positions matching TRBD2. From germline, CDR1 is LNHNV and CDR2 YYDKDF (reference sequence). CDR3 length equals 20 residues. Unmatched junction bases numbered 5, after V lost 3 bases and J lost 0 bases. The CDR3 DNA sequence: TGTGCCACCAGCAGTGGGGGACTAGCGGGAGGGCCCTCTGGGGCCAACGTCCTGACTTTC. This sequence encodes CATSSGGLAGGPSGANVLTF.

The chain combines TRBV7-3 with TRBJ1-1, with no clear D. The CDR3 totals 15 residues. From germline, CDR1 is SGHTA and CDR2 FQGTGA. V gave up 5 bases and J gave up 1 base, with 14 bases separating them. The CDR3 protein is CASSLGGGKNTEAFF. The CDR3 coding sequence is TGTGCCAGCAGCCTAGGTGGCGGCAAGAACACTGAAGCTTTCTTT.